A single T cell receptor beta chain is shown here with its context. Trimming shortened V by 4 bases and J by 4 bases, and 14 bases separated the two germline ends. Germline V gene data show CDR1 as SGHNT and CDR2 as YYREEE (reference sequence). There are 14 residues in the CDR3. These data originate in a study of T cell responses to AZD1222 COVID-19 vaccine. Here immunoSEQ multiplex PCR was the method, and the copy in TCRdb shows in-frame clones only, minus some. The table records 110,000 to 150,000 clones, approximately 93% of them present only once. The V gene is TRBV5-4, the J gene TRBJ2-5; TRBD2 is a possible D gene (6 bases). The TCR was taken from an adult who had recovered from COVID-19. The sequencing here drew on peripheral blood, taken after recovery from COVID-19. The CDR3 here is CASSPRPAGETQYF. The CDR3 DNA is TGTGCCAGCAGCCCGCGGCCAGCGGGAGAGACCCAGTACTTC.